This T cell receptor beta chain was identified in a study of cytomegalovirus exposure and HLA in healthy donors. Findings of the study overall: Researchers reported in a later analysis that common viral pathogens appeared linked to several top clusters. A later analysis reportedly found that, within productive TCRs, an Asian-associated ancestry cluster had fewer N-insertions than the mean observed across the roughly 690 donors. Reports described diagnosis of cytomegalovirus status by the classifier as highly specific and sensitive.

A word on this clone: What it binds is not known. Other DNA variants within this sample encode the same CDR3.

The CDR3 has 15 residues. Germline trimming cut 9 bases from V and 2 bases from J; bases unmatched to any gene: 11. Germline V gene sequence: CDR1 MNHEY, CDR2 SMNVEV (reference sequence). This PCR relied on a set of 60 Vbeta primers and 13 Jbeta primers. Sequencing was performed with immunoSEQ multiplex PCR; in TCRdb, only in-frame clones are kept and a portion is missing. Seen here are about 150,000 clones, just under 75% observed once, and the top ten hold approximately 1.8%. Material for sequencing was PBMCs. This chain links TRBV27 with TRBJ2-7; TRBD1 matches 9 bases. The TCR sequence derives from a woman in her late teens or twenties in good health and CMV-seronegative. CDR3 amino acids: CASSTDRGNTYEQYF. Written as DNA, the CDR3 is TGTGCCAGTAGTACCGACAGGGGGAATACCTACGAGCAGTACTTC.